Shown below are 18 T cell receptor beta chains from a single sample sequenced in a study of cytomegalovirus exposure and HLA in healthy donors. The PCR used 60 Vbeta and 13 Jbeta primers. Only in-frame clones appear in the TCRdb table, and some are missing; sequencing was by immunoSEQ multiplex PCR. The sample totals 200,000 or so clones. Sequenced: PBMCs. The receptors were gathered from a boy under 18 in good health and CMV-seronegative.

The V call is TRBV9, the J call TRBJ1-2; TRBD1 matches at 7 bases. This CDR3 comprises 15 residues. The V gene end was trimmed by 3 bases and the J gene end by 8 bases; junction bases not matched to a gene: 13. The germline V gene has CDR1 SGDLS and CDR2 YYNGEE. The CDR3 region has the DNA TGTGCCAGCAGCGAACGGCCCCGGCAGGGGGAAGGCTACACCTTC. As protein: CASSERPRQGEGYTF.

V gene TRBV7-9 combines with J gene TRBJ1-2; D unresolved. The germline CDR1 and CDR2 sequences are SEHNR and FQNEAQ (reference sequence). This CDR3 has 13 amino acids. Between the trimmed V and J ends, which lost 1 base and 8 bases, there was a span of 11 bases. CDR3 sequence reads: CASSLGSLVGYTF. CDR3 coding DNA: TGTGCCAGCAGCTTAGGTTCCTTAGTCGGCTACACCTTC. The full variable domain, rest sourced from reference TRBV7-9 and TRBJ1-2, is DTGVSQNPRHKITKRGQNVTFRCDPISEHNRLYWYRQTLGQGPEFLTYFQNEAQLEKSRLLSDRFSAERPKGSFSTLEIQRTEQGDSAMYLCASSLGSLVGYTFGSGTRLTVV.

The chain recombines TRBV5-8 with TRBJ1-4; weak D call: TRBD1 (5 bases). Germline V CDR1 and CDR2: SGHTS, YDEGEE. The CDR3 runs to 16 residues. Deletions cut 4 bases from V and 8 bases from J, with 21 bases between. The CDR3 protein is CASSPGTAAEGEKLFF. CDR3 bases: TGTGCCAGCAGCCCCGGGACTGCCGCTGAGGGAGAAAAACTGTTTTTT.

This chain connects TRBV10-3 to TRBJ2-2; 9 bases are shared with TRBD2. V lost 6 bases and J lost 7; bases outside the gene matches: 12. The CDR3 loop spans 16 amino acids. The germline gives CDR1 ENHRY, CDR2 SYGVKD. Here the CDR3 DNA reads TGTGCCATCAGCGCCATGGGCGGGGGGGCTAGCGGGGAGCTGTTTTTT. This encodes CAISAMGGGASGELFF.

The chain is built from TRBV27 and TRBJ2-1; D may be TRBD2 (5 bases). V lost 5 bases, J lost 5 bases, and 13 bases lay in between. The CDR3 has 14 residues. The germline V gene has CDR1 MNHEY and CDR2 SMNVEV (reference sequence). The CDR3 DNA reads TGTGCCAGCAGTACGGGGAAATCAAACAATGAGCAGTTCTTC. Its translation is CASSTGKSNNEQFF.

The CDR3 protein is CASSFRGVDTEAFF. DNA for the CDR3: TGTGCCAGCAGCTTCAGGGGCGTTGACACTGAAGCTTTCTTT. This sequence joins TRBV7-9 and TRBJ1-1, with D perhaps TRBD1 (6 bases). Germline V gene data show CDR1 as SEHNR and CDR2 as FQNEAQ (reference sequence). V dropped 3 bases and J dropped 3 bases, with 11 bases sitting between them. The CDR3 covers 14 residues.

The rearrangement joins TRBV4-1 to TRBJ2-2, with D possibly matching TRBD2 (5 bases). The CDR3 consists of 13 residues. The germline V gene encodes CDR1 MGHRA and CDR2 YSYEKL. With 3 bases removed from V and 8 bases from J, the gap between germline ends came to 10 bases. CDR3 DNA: TGCGCCAGCAGCCAGCTCCTAGCTGGGGAGCTGTTTTTT. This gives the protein CASSQLLAGELFF.

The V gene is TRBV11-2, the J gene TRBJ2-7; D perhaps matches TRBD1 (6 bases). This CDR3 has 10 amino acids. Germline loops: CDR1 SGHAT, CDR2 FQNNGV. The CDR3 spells CASSFSDSPV. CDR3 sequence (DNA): TGTGCCAGCAGCTTCTCGGACAGCCCGGTC.

DNA of the CDR3: TGTGCCTGGAGCCGGGGAACTAATGAAAAACTGTTTTTT. Residues: CAWSRGTNEKLFF. The chain links TRBV30 to TRBJ1-4; no clear D gene. Looked up from germline, CDR1 is GTSNPN and CDR2 is SVGIG (reference sequence). CDR3 length: 13 residues. Deletions cut 3 bases from V and 1 base from J, with 6 bases between. The full variable domain, completed using reference TRBV30 and TRBJ1-4, is SQTIHQWPATLVQPVGSPLSLECTVEGTSNPNLYWYRQAAGRGLQLLFYSVGIGQISSEVPQNLSASRPQDRQFILSSKKLLLSDSGFYLCAWSRGTNEKLFFGSGTQLSVL.

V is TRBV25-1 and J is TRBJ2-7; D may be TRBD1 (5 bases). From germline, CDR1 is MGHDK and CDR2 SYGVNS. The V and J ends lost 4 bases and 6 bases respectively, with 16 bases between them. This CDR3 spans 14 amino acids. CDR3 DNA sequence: TGTGCCAGCAGTGCCCTGACAGTAACTTCCGAGCAGTACTTC. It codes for CASSALTVTSEQYF.

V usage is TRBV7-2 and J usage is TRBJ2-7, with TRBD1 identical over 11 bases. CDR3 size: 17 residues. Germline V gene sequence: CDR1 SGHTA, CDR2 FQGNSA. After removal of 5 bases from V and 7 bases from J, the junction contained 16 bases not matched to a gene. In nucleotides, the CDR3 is TGTGCCAGCAGCCCCCCGAACGGACAGGGGGCTCTGTGGGAGCAGTACTTC. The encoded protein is CASSPPNGQGALWEQYF.

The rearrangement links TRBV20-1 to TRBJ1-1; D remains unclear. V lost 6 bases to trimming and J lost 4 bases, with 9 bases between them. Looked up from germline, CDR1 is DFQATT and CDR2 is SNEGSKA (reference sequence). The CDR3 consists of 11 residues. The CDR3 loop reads CSALPGTEAFF. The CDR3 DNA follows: TGCAGTGCACTCCCGGGCACTGAAGCTTTCTTT.

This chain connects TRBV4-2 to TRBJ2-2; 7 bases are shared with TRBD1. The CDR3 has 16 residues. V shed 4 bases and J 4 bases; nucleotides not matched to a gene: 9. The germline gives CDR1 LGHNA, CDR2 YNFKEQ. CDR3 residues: CASSPLGRGSTGELFF. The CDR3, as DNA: TGTGCCAGCAGCCCCCTGGGCAGGGGGAGCACCGGGGAGCTGTTTTTT.

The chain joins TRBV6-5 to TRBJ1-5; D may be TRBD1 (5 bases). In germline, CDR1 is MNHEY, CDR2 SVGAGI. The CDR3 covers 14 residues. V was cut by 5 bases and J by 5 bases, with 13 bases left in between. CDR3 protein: CASSASRVHQPQHF. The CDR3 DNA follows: TGTGCCAGCAGTGCCTCCAGGGTCCATCAGCCCCAGCATTTT.

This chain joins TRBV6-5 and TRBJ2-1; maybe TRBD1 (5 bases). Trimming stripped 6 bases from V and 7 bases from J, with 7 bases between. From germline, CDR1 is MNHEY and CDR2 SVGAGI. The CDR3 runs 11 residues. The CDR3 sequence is CASRRQNEQFF. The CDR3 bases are TGTGCCAGCAGACGACAGAATGAGCAGTTCTTC.

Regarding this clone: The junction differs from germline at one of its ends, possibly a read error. The CDR3 sequence is CAGSSRGSDTEAFF. CDR3 nucleotides: TGCGCCGGCAGCTCCAGGGGGTCGGACACTGAAGCTTTCTTT. The chain is built from TRBV5-1 and TRBJ1-1; 7 bases are a match to TRBD1. The germline CDR1 and CDR2 sequences are SGHRS and YFSETQ. CDR3 length: 14 amino acids.

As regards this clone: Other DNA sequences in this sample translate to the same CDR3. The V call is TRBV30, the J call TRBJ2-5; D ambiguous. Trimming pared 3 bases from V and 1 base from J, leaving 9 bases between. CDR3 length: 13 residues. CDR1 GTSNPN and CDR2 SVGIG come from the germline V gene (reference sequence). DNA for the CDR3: TGTGCCTGGAGCCGTCAGGTCCAAGAGACCCAGTACTTC. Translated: CAWSRQVQETQYF.

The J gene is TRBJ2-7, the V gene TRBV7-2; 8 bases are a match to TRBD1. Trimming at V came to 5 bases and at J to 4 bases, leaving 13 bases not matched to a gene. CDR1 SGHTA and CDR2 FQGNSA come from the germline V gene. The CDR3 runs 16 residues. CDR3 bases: TGTGCCAGCAGCCCCCCGGGGGCAGGGGGCAGATACGAGCAGTACTTC. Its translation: CASSPPGAGGRYEQYF.